These 16 T cell receptor beta chains were sequenced from one sample in a study of CD8 T cells in ankylosing spondylitis. Study results and limitations: A motif in TCR beta, a set of eight or nine highly homologous variants, appeared characteristic of ankylosing spondylitis blood.

These receptors have no identified antigens. TCRdb re-called the 5' RACE reads with MiXCR, one entry per CDR3 protein. This sample has approximately 150,000 distinct CDR3 sequences; more than 15% occur once, and the top ten carry 30% to 35%. The sample taken for sequencing was blood, either unsorted or a sorted T cell fraction (not recorded which). All receptors derive from a male donor with ankylosing spondylitis.

The gene calls are TRBV10-3 and TRBJ2-1, with TRBD2 identical over 7 bases. The CDR3 is made up of 13 amino acids. The ends lost 4 bases at V and 5 bases at J; junction bases unmatched: 2. Germline loops: CDR1 ENHRY, CDR2 SYGVKD. The DNA for the CDR3 is TGTGCCATCAGTGGGGACTACCACAATGAGCAGTTCTTC. It translates to CAISGDYHNEQFF.

This clonotype was counted a few times. CDR3 residues: CASGVVQGWGGELFF. Written as DNA, the CDR3 is TGTGCTAGTGGTGTCGTACAGGGTTGGGGCGGGGAGCTGTTTTTT. The chain recombines TRBV12-5 with TRBJ2-2; D might be TRBD1 (6 bases). The CDR3 is 15 residues long. V lost 5 bases to trimming and J lost 7 bases, with 17 bases between them. Germline V lookup: CDR1 LGHNT, CDR2 FRNRAP.

The CDR3 protein is CASSVATGGELFF. The CDR3 coding sequence is TGTGCCAGCAGCGTAGCTACGGGCGGGGAGCTGTTTTTT. This sequence joins TRBV9 and TRBJ2-2; D unresolved. CDR3 length: 13 residues. Germline values: CDR1 SGDLS, CDR2 YYNGEE. V was trimmed by 0 bases and J by 7 bases, leaving 7 bases between them.

This clonotype was recorded at least ten times. The J gene is TRBJ2-7, the V gene TRBV20-1; D remains unclear. Germline V gene sequence: CDR1 DFQATT, CDR2 SNEGSKA (reference sequence). Trimming left V 3 bases short and J 3 bases short, with 18 bases between. The CDR3 spans 15 residues. CDR3 DNA sequence: TGCAGTGCTAGGGCTCCTTTAGCAGCAAACTACGAGCAGTACTTC. Amino acids: CSARAPLAANYEQYF.

The sample holds many counts of this clonotype. The genes are TRBV12-3 or TRBV12-4 and TRBJ2-1; D is uncertain. The V and J ends lost 6 bases and 9 bases respectively, with 9 bases between them. There are 11 residues in the CDR3. The CDR3 DNA reads as TGTGCCAGCAGCAACCCGGGTGAGCAGTTCTTC. Translated, it gives CASSNPGEQFF.

The chain recombines TRBV29-1 with TRBJ2-3; perhaps D is TRBD1 or TRBD2 (5 bases each). CDR1 and CDR2 from the germline V gene are SQVTM and ANQGSEA. The CDR3 runs to 13 residues. V was clipped by 7 bases and J by 2 bases, with 13 bases between them. The CDR3 region has the DNA TGCAGCGCCAATTTGGGGGACACAGATACGCAGTATTTT. Translation: CSANLGDTDTQYF.

This clonotype has more than one count but fewer than ten. J is TRBJ2-3 and V is TRBV20-1; 7 bases fit TRBD1. J was trimmed by 0 bases and V by 5 bases; bases with no gene match: 8. This CDR3 contains 15 residues. Germline loops: CDR1 DFQATT, CDR2 SNEGSKA (reference sequence). In DNA form, the CDR3 reads TGCAGTGCTCGAACCGGGACAGCCAGCACAGATACGCAGTATTTT. It is translated as CSARTGTASTDTQYF.

This clonotype has more than one count but fewer than ten. The genes are TRBV20-1 and TRBJ2-1; 12 bases match TRBD2. Losses at the gene ends were 3 bases for V and 8 bases for J; bases not matched to a gene: 8. The CDR3 totals 15 residues. Germline lookup yields CDR1 DFQATT and CDR2 SNEGSKA (reference sequence). The DNA of the CDR3 is TGCAGTGCTAGCGCCGGGACTAGCGGGTCACATGAGCAGTTCTTC. Translating gives CSASAGTSGSHEQFF.

The V call is TRBV7-9, the J call TRBJ2-5; either TRBD1 or TRBD2 may fit D (5 bases each). V lost 5 bases, J lost 3 bases, and 10 bases lay in between. This CDR3 comprises 13 residues. Germline CDR1 is SEHNR and CDR2 is FQNEAQ (reference sequence). The CDR3 region is CASSRGVEETQYF. CDR3 nucleotide sequence: TGTGCCAGCAGCAGAGGGGTGGAAGAGACCCAGTACTTC.

DNA for the CDR3: TGTGCCAGCAGCTCGACAGGGTTGTCCTACAATGAGCAGTTCTTC. It encodes CASSSTGLSYNEQFF. The chain carries TRBV7-3 and TRBJ2-1; 7 bases fit TRBD1. Per germline, CDR1 SGHTA and CDR2 FQGTGA. This CDR3 comprises 15 residues. Unmatched junction bases numbered 4, after V lost 4 bases and J lost 1 base. The full variable domain, in which reference TRBV7-3 and TRBJ2-1 provide the parts outside the CDR3, is GAGVSQTPSNKVTEKGKYVELRCDPISGHTALYWYRQSLGQGPEFLIYFQGTGAADDSGLPNDRFFAVRPEGSVSTLKIQRTERGDSAVYLCASSSTGLSYNEQFFGPGTRLTVL.

This clonotype was counted a few times. The chain couples TRBV28 to TRBJ1-5; the D is unclear. Trimming pared 10 bases from V and 0 bases from J, leaving 13 bases between. Per the germline V gene, CDR1 is MDHEN and CDR2 is SYDVKM. CDR3 length: 14 residues. The CDR3 coding sequence is TGTGCCACCAGGAGGCCTTATAGCAATCAGCCCCAGCATTTT. Translating it yields CATRRPYSNQPQHF.

V usage is TRBV7-9 and J usage is TRBJ2-7, with TRBD1 identical over 7 bases. From germline, CDR1 is SEHNR and CDR2 FQNEAQ (reference sequence). J lost 0 bases, V lost 4 bases, and 6 bases had no gene match. The CDR3 covers 15 residues. The CDR3 sequence: CASSSGQKSSYEQYF. The CDR3 DNA reads as TGTGCCAGCAGCTCGGGACAGAAGAGCTCCTACGAGCAGTACTTC.

The V and J genes are TRBV12-3 or TRBV12-4 and TRBJ1-2, with TRBD1 identical over 9 bases. The CDR3 runs to 13 residues. The V gene end was trimmed by 2 bases and the J gene end by 6 bases; junction bases not matched to a gene: 1. CDR3 nucleotides: TGTGCCAGCAGTTTAACAGGGGGCGATGGCTACACCTTC. Residues: CASSLTGGDGYTF.

The chain has TRBV7-9 and TRBJ2-7; D is ambiguous. The germline V gene has CDR1 SEHNR and CDR2 FQNEAQ (reference sequence). There are 14 residues in the CDR3. The V and J ends lost 4 bases and 3 bases respectively, with 13 bases between them. CDR3 protein: CASSSWTESYEQYF. DNA of the CDR3: TGTGCCAGCAGCTCCTGGACGGAAAGCTACGAGCAGTACTTC.

The chain links TRBV5-1 to TRBJ2-7, with 7 bases identical to TRBD2. The CDR3 runs to 15 residues. The J segment lost 3 bases and the V segment lost 0 bases, leaving 6 bases of the junction unmatched. Germline CDR1 is SGHRS and CDR2 is YFSETQ. As DNA, the CDR3 is TGCGCCAGCAGCTTGGCGGGGCGGGAGATCTACGAGCAGTACTTC. It translates to CASSLAGREIYEQYF.

A few counts support this clonotype. This chain uses TRBV25-1 with TRBJ1-1, with D possibly TRBD1 on 6 matching bases. V lost 7 bases to trimming and J lost 4 bases, with 19 bases between them. The CDR3 loop spans 15 amino acids. Germline V gene data show CDR1 as MGHDK and CDR2 as SYGVNS. The CDR3 here is CASTRRGDTGTEAFF. CDR3 DNA: TGTGCCAGCACCCGCAGGGGAGATACGGGCACTGAAGCTTTCTTT.